The sequence of this T cell receptor beta chain was determined in a study of PD-L1 blockade in urothelial cancer. Study overall: Of prior chemotherapy regimens, patients had received between 0 and 3.

The data were produced by immunoSEQ multiplex PCR, yet TCRdb's version contains in-frame clones alone and is incomplete. The repertoire holds about 130,000 clones, 84% seen once, with 3.2% in the top ten. Sample time point: pretreatment peripheral blood. The CDR3 contains 17 residues. CDR1 and CDR2 from the germline V gene are SNHLY and FYNNEI. V lost 6 bases and J lost 6, with 24 bases in between. This clone was counted a single time. The sample has other DNA sequences that encode this CDR3 too. The chain employs TRBV2 and TRBJ2-1, with unresolved D. The sample here was PBMCs, taken around atezolizumab (anti-PD-L1) treatment. The clonotype comes from a man over 45 with urothelial cancer. The CDR3 region has the DNA TGTGCCAGCAGCCCGCTGTCCGGCCTTGGGCTCATCAATGAGCAGTTCTTC. This encodes CASSPLSGLGLINEQFF.